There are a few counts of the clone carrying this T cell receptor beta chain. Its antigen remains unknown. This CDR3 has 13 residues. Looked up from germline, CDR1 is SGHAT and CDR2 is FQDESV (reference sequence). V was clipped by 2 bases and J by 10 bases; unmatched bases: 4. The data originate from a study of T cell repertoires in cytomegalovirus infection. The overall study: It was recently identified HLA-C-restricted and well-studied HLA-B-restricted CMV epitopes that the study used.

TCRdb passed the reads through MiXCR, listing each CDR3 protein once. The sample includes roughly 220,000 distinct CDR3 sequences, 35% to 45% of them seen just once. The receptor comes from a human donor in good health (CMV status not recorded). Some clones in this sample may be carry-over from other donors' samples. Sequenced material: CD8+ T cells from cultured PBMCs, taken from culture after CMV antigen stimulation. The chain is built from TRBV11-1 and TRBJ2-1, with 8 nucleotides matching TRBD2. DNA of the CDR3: TGTGCCAGCAGCTTATCTGGCGGGAGGGAGCAGTTCTTC. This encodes CASSLSGGREQFF.